This record looks at one T cell receptor (beta chain) sequence and its context. Its antigen is currently unknown. This sample was included in a study of a mutant IDH1 vaccine in newly diagnosed glioma. Study in general: Patients got radiotherapy, temozolomide, or both beforehand, and most got both.

Data came from immunoSEQ multiplex PCR; TCRdb stores just in-frame clones and leaves some out. The sample includes more than 25,000 clones, almost 80% seen only once; the top ten take about a tenth. Germline V gives CDR1 SQVTM, CDR2 ANQGSEA. Losses at the gene ends were 6 bases for V and 6 bases for J; bases not matched to a gene: 13. CDR3 length: 15 residues. Study results and limitations: The occurrence of vaccine-induced immune responses was seen in approximately 92% of patients.

Sample time point: week 35, safety follow-up. A single vaccine dose contained 300 ug of mutant IDH1 20-mer peptide, and topical imiquimod was used with it. In every donor, the tumor was a new WHO grade 3 or 4 IDH1-mutant, ATRX-lost astrocytoma. This sequence joins TRBV29-1 and TRBJ2-1, with TRBD2 matching over 8 bases. This receptor was identified in a woman in her twenties or thirties with glioma. Some clones in this sample may be carry-over from other donors' samples. The sequenced sample was PBMCs, obtained from a glioma patient whose treatment included an IDH1 peptide vaccine. The CDR3 region is CSVLGGLAGVNEQFF. CDR3 in DNA: TGCAGCGTCTTAGGGGGGCTAGCGGGTGTCAATGAGCAGTTCTTC.